This is a list of T cell receptor beta chains from one sample in a study of identical twins. TCRdb processed the 5' RACE reads anew with MiXCR; each CDR3 protein has one entry. The sample lists about 1.7 million distinct CDR3 sequences; under 35% were seen once. Input material: cord blood. These receptors were taken from a newborn girl in good health. CDR3s include the opening cysteine and the closing phenylalanine or tryptophan. D genes are given only for firm matches. Size is stated for part of the rows, as once, few or many counts, or as a class when the clone is expanded.

j_call,d_call,clone_size,v_call,cdr3_aa,cdr3_nt
TRBJ2-1,TRBD2,few,TRBV7-6,CASSDVAGVYNEQFF,TGTGCCAGCAGCGACGTAGCGGGGGTCTACAATGAGCAGTTCTTC
TRBJ2-5,TRBD1,few,TRBV6-2/TRBV6-3,CASSYYRGETQYF,TGTGCCAGCAGTTACTACAGGGGGGAGACCCAGTACTTC
TRBJ2-2,.,.,TRBV20-1,CSARTPGLRTGELFF,TGCAGTGCTAGGACCCCGGGACTTCGCACCGGGGAGCTGTTTTTT
TRBJ2-1,TRBD2,few,TRBV24-1,CATSDSSGSIDNEQFF,TGTGCCACCAGTGACTCCAGCGGGAGCATCGACAATGAGCAGTTCTTC
TRBJ1-2,.,.,TRBV2,CASSKTRPNYGYTF,TGTGCCAGCAGTAAGACCCGGCCTAACTATGGCTACACCTTC
TRBJ2-1,TRBD1,.,TRBV28,CASRRTGVRGEQFF,TGTGCCAGCCGTAGGACAGGGGTCAGGGGTGAGCAGTTCTTC
TRBJ2-7,.,few,TRBV6-1,CASSEFLQGAFYEQYF,TGTGCCAGCAGTGAATTTTTACAGGGTGCTTTCTACGAGCAGTACTTC
TRBJ2-4,.,few,TRBV6-1,CASSVAGSIQYF,TGTGCCAGCAGTGTTGCAGGGAGCATTCAGTACTTC
TRBJ2-7,.,few,TRBV20-1,CSARMGRSYEQYF,TGCAGTGCTAGGATGGGAAGGAGCTACGAGCAGTACTTC
TRBJ1-4,.,.,TRBV4-1,CASSRTVGEKLFF,TGCGCCAGCAGCCGGACAGTAGGGGAGAAACTGTTTTTT
TRBJ2-5,.,.,TRBV9,CASSGGGHELYF,TGTGCCAGCAGCGGCGGCGGTCATGAGCTGTACTTC
TRBJ1-2,TRBD1,.,TRBV5-1,CASSLQTGRTNYGYTF,TGCGCCAGCAGCTTACAGACAGGGCGAACTAACTATGGCTACACCTTC
TRBJ2-7,TRBD1,few,TRBV12-3/TRBV12-4,CASSLTGDAFYEQYF,TGTGCCAGCAGTCTAACAGGGGACGCCTTCTACGAGCAGTACTTC
TRBJ1-6,.,.,TRBV4-1,CASSQGAQGMNNSPLHF,TGCGCCAGCAGCCAAGGGGCACAGGGTATGAATAATTCACCCCTCCACTTT
TRBJ2-3,TRBD1,.,TRBV29-1,CSVGRDRTDAQYF,TGCAGCGTTGGTCGGGACAGGACAGATGCGCAGTATTTT
TRBJ2-1,.,many,TRBV12-3/TRBV12-4,CASTDGSSYNEQFF,TGTGCCAGCACCGACGGAAGCTCCTACAATGAGCAGTTCTTC
TRBJ2-5,.,.,TRBV20-1,CSAARYRVSKETQYF,TGCAGTGCTGCACGATACAGGGTCTCCAAAGAGACCCAGTACTTC
TRBJ2-1,.,few,TRBV12-3/TRBV12-4,CATLIGQFF,TGTGCCACCCTCATAGGGCAGTTCTTC
TRBJ2-7,.,many,TRBV29-1,CSVVGSDEQYF,TGCAGCGTTGTCGGCAGTGACGAGCAGTACTTC
TRBJ2-3,.,few,TRBV7-2,CASSLSFTSLSTDTQYF,TGTGCCAGCAGCTTATCCTTTACTAGCCTCAGCACAGATACGCAGTATTTT
TRBJ2-3,.,few,TRBV28,CASTWGGTDTQYF,TGTGCCAGCACTTGGGGTGGGACAGATACGCAGTATTTT
TRBJ2-2,.,.,TRBV20-1,CSARRQTNTGELFF,TGCAGTGCTAGAAGACAGACTAACACCGGGGAGCTGTTTTTT
TRBJ2-1,.,.,TRBV5-1,CASSSDGRNEQFF,TGCGCCAGCAGCTCTGACGGTCGTAATGAGCAGTTCTTC
TRBJ2-1,TRBD2,.,TRBV18,CASSPPQLAGANEQFF,TGTGCCAGCTCACCTCCTCAACTAGCGGGAGCGAATGAGCAGTTCTTC
TRBJ2-1,.,few,TRBV28,CASSFRFLYGVPKSSYNEQFF,TGTGCCAGCAGTTTTCGATTTTTGTACGGGGTCCCGAAGAGCTCCTACAATGAGCAGTTCTTC
TRBJ2-7,.,.,TRBV28,CASRHRGGPYNEQYF,TGTGCCAGCAGACACAGGGGGGGTCCCTACAATGAGCAGTACTTC
TRBJ2-3,TRBD2,few,TRBV4-1,CASSQDLVVLAADTQYF,TGCGCCAGCAGCCAAGATCTTGTGGTACTAGCGGCAGATACGCAGTATTTT
TRBJ2-3,.,few,TRBV20-1,CSARPHPGRGTDTQYF,TGCAGTGCTCGCCCCCACCCGGGACGCGGCACAGATACGCAGTATTTT
TRBJ2-1,TRBD2,.,TRBV7-2,CACSLAGGSPYNEQFF,TGTGCCTGCAGCTTAGCGGGGGGTTCCCCTTACAATGAGCAGTTCTTC
TRBJ1-2,TRBD1,many,TRBV5-6,CASSSGQPYGYTF,TGTGCCAGCAGCTCGGGACAGCCCTATGGCTACACCTTC
TRBJ2-1,TRBD1,few,TRBV6-4,CASSALGQGAYEQFF,TGTGCCAGCAGCGCTCTTGGACAGGGGGCTTATGAGCAGTTCTTC
TRBJ2-5,TRBD1,few,TRBV12-3/TRBV12-4,CASSLTGVGEQYF,TGTGCCAGCAGCTTGACAGGGGTAGGGGAGCAGTACTTC
TRBJ2-1,TRBD2,.,TRBV7-9,CASSSTTSGGAMNEQFF,TGTGCCAGCAGCTCAACTACTAGCGGGGGGGCTATGAATGAGCAGTTCTTC
TRBJ1-2,TRBD1,many,TRBV20-1,CSARTGGDYGYTF,TGCAGTGCTAGGACAGGGGGCGACTATGGCTACACCTTC
TRBJ1-1,.,.,TRBV21-1,CASSKPPNTEAFF,TGTGCCAGCAGCAAACCACCTAACACTGAAGCTTTCTTT
TRBJ1-2,.,.,TRBV20-1,CSARAQVNYGYTF,TGCAGTGCTAGAGCTCAGGTTAACTATGGCTACACCTTC
TRBJ2-6,.,.,TRBV5-1,CASSYTTGSGANVLTF,TGCGCCAGCAGTTATACTACAGGGTCTGGGGCCAACGTCCTGACTTTC
TRBJ2-4,.,.,TRBV5-6,CASSLDTYGQYF,TGTGCCAGCAGCCTCGACACCTACGGGCAGTACTTC
TRBJ1-5,.,.,TRBV6-1,CASSEGIRDPLGEPQHF,TGTGCCAGCAGTGAAGGGATCCGGGACCCCTTGGGAGAGCCCCAGCATTTT
TRBJ2-1,.,many,TRBV6-2/TRBV6-3,CASTNWANNEQFF,TGTGCCAGCACCAACTGGGCTAACAATGAGCAGTTCTTC
TRBJ2-7,.,.,TRBV7-8,CASSLTSRGSYEQYF,TGTGCCAGCAGCTTAACCAGCAGGGGCTCCTACGAGCAGTACTTC
TRBJ1-1,.,.,TRBV4-1,CASSQPGQTEAFF,TGCGCCAGCAGCCAACCGGGACAAACTGAAGCTTTCTTT
TRBJ1-2,TRBD1,few,TRBV28,CASSRTGGYHGYTF,TGTGCCAGCAGTAGGACAGGGGGATACCACGGCTACACCTTC
TRBJ2-1,TRBD2,few,TRBV7-8,CASSPWTSDYNEQFF,TGTGCCAGCAGCCCCTGGACTAGCGACTACAATGAGCAGTTCTTC
TRBJ2-6,.,.,TRBV30,CAWLGGGSGANVLTF,TGTGCCTGGCTGGGAGGGGGCTCTGGGGCCAACGTCCTGACTTTC
TRBJ2-1,TRBD2,.,TRBV3-1,CASSQVRTSDEQFF,TGTGCCAGCAGCCAAGTCCGGACTAGCGATGAGCAGTTCTTC
TRBJ2-3,.,.,TRBV4-1,CASSQEGRGLGDTQYF,TGCGCCAGCAGCCAAGAGGGCAGGGGCCTAGGTGATACGCAGTATTTT